This T cell receptor beta chain was sequenced for a study of shared clonotypes between healthy human individuals. Study findings and constraints: In several donors, around 5% of naive CD4 clonotypes appeared in common. In contrast to clonotypes shared by all four donors, non-shared clonotypes had lower generation probabilities.

Naive CD8 cells comprised CD45RO-negative, CCR7-positively selected cells, excluding terminally differentiated effector memory CD45RA+ cells. Each sample came from a Caucasian adult donor living in Nashville, Tennessee. Note on this clone: Antigen unknown.

Samples underwent the assay at deep level. TCRdb's copy holds only in-frame clones and misses some; the assay was immunoSEQ multiplex PCR. This sample has about 2.2 million clones, with just under 95% found just once. Germline CDR1 is MGHRA and CDR2 is YSYEKL. V was cut by 0 bases and J by 4 bases, with 18 bases left in between. The CDR3 contains 17 residues. The receptor comes from a man in his late teens or twenties in good health. Some clones in this sample may be carry-over from other donors' samples. This rearrangement joins TRBV4-1 to TRBJ1-1, with D possibly matching TRBD1 (5 bases). Sequenced: naive CD8+ T cells from PBMCs. The CDR3 loop is CASSQDVGINGATEAFF. In DNA, the CDR3 is TGCGCCAGCAGCCAAGATGTGGGCATCAACGGGGCCACTGAAGCTTTCTTT.